Below are 22 T cell receptor beta chains sequenced from a single sample in a study of T cell responses to AZD1222 COVID-19 vaccine. TCRdb keeps only in-frame clones here, not all; method: immunoSEQ multiplex PCR. The sample shows 70,000 to 95,000 clones, 80% to 90% of them seen only once. The sample consisted of peripheral blood, taken 28 days after the second AZD1222 dose. The receptors originated from an adult who received the AZD1222 COVID-19 vaccine.

The rearrangement joins TRBV7-2 to TRBJ2-2; D unclear. The CDR3 is 13 amino acids. Between the trimmed V and J ends, which lost 4 bases and 1 base, there was a span of 4 bases. CDR1 and CDR2 from the germline V gene are SGHTA and FQGNSA. The CDR3 DNA is TGTGCCAGCAGCTCGTGGAACACCGGGGAGCTGTTTTTT. This sequence encodes CASSSWNTGELFF.

CDR3 residues: CASSYGAGGRETQYF. The CDR3 coding sequence is TGTGCCAGCAGTTACGGGGCAGGGGGCAGAGAGACCCAGTACTTC. The chain combines TRBV6-2 or TRBV6-3 with TRBJ2-5; TRBD1 matches 8 bases. CDR3 length equals 15 residues. V lost 2 bases to trimming and J lost 4 bases; unmatched junction nucleotides: 6. The germline CDR1 and CDR2 sequences are MNHEY and SVGEGT.

The CDR3: CASSLERGDTEAFF. CDR3 in DNA: TGTGCCAGCAGCTTGGAACGGGGGGACACTGAAGCTTTCTTT. This chain joins TRBV5-4 and TRBJ1-1; tentative D call: TRBD1 (5 bases). V lost 0 bases and J 3 bases, leaving 9 bases between the germline ends. The CDR3 spans 14 residues. Germline loops: CDR1 SGHNT, CDR2 YYREEE (reference sequence).

The CDR3 is CASSMVTGRGETQYF. CDR3 bases: TGTGCCAGTAGTATGGTAACAGGGCGTGGGGAGACCCAGTACTTC. The chain is built from TRBV19 and TRBJ2-5, with TRBD1 as a possible D gene (6 bases). The germline gives CDR1 LNHDA, CDR2 SQIVND (reference sequence). CDR3 size: 15 residues. The germline V and J ends were trimmed by 3 bases and 5 bases, with 16 bases remaining between them.

The genes are TRBV6-5 and TRBJ1-1, with D possibly TRBD1 on 6 matching bases. V was pared by 2 bases and J by 10 bases, with 11 bases between. CDR3 size: 12 residues. Germline V CDR1 and CDR2: MNHEY, SVGAGI. CDR3 DNA: TGTGCCAGCAGTTACGGGGGCGAAGGAGCTTTCTTT. It codes for CASSYGGEGAFF.

This chain uses TRBV21-1 with TRBJ1-4; the DNA was not compared with TRBD1, the D call given in the table. TRBV21-1 constitutes a pseudogene. The CDR3 length is 14 residues. CDR3 in DNA: TGTGCCAGCAGCAAAGAACAGGGGCGGGAAAAACTGTTTTTT. Its translation is CASSKEQGREKLFF.

In its sample, this clone was seen a few times. The chain uses TRBV30 and TRBJ1-5; D uncertain. The germline V and J ends were trimmed by 0 bases and 4 bases, with 4 bases remaining between them. The CDR3 totals 12 residues. In germline, CDR1 is GTSNPN, CDR2 SVGIG (reference sequence). In DNA form, the CDR3 reads TGTGCCTGGAGTGTTTATAATCAGCCCCAGCATTTT. Its protein is CAWSVYNQPQHF.

This rearrangement joins TRBV7-9 to TRBJ1-6; D may be TRBD1 (5 bases). The CDR3 spans 14 residues. V lost 1 base, J lost 5 bases, and 6 bases lay in between. The germline gives CDR1 SEHNR, CDR2 FQNEAQ (reference sequence). This chain's CDR3 is CASSLGDDNSPLHF. CDR3 coding DNA: TGTGCCAGCAGCTTAGGGGACGATAATTCACCCCTCCACTTT.

This clone was counted a single time. This chain links TRBV18 with TRBJ1-2, with D maybe TRBD1 (5 bases). Trimming took off 3 bases at V and 0 bases at J, with 17 bases between the two ends. Germline lookup yields CDR1 KGHSH and CDR2 LQKENI. There are 17 residues in the CDR3. The CDR3 DNA reads TGTGCCAGCTCACCCCCTAATAGCGGGGCTACTAACTATGGCTACACCTTC. The encoded protein is CASSPPNSGATNYGYTF.

The V and J genes are TRBV19 and TRBJ1-2, with TRBD1 identical over 8 bases. The CDR3 spans 12 residues. Trimming removed 4 bases from V and 5 bases from J; junction bases left unmatched: 0. Per the germline V gene, CDR1 is LNHDA and CDR2 is SQIVND (reference sequence). DNA of the CDR3: TGTGCCAGTAGTAGGACAGGGTATGGCTACACCTTC. This gives the protein CASSRTGYGYTF.

The chain combines TRBV5-4 with TRBJ1-4, with a tentative D call TRBD1 (6 bases). This CDR3 is 13 amino acids long. V was cut by 3 bases and J by 8 bases, with 11 bases left in between. Germline V gives CDR1 SGHNT, CDR2 YYREEE (reference sequence). The CDR3 DNA reads as TGTGCCAGCAGCTGGGACATCGGCGAAAAACTGTTTTTT. It translates to CASSWDIGEKLFF.

This clone was detected a few times. The chain uses TRBV7-3 and TRBJ2-3, with 8 bases that match TRBD2. CDR3 length: 13 residues. Germline lookup yields CDR1 SGHTA and CDR2 FQGTGA. J lost 4 bases, V lost 6 bases, and 3 bases had no gene match. For the CDR3, the DNA is TGTGCCAGCAGAAGGACTAGCTCAGATACGCAGTATTTT. This gives the protein CASRRTSSDTQYF.

A note on this clone: The same CDR3 can be traced to other DNA sequences in this sample. The chain is built from TRBV20-1 and TRBJ2-5, with D unresolved. The CDR3 is 11 residues long. CDR1 and CDR2 from the germline V gene are DFQATT and SNEGSKA (reference sequence). The ends were cut back, 2 bases at V and 8 bases at J, with 9 bases in the middle. CDR3 nucleotide sequence: TGCAGTGCTAGACCCCTGGAAACCCAGTACTTC. Protein product: CSARPLETQYF.

The chain employs TRBV5-1 and TRBJ1-1; 11 nucleotides align to TRBD1. Per germline, CDR1 SGHRS and CDR2 YFSETQ. V trimming: 4 bases; J trimming: 7 bases; junction bases outside the gene matches: 6. The CDR3 loop spans 14 amino acids. The CDR3 loop reads CASSGGQGAGEAFF. The CDR3 DNA sequence: TGCGCCAGCAGCGGTGGACAGGGGGCGGGTGAAGCTTTCTTT.

The chain combines TRBV6-5 with TRBJ1-6; TRBD1 is a possible D gene (6 bases). With 2 bases removed from V and 13 bases from J, the gap between germline ends came to 9 bases. Germline V gene lookup returns CDR1 MNHEY and CDR2 SVGAGI. The CDR3 totals 12 residues. CDR3 loop: CASSYARGPLHF. The CDR3 coding sequence is TGTGCCAGCAGTTACGCAAGGGGGCCCCTCCACTTT.

This clone was recorded once. The chain is built from TRBV6-6 and TRBJ2-7, with 9 bases aligning to TRBD1. Unmatched junction bases numbered 7, after V lost 2 bases and J lost 5 bases. The CDR3 consists of 15 residues. From germline, CDR1 is MNHNY and CDR2 SVGAGI (reference sequence). The CDR3 sequence: CASSYGATGGNEQYF. The CDR3 coding sequence is TGTGCCAGCAGTTACGGTGCGACAGGGGGGAACGAGCAGTACTTC.

This rearrangement joins TRBV7-9 to TRBJ2-1, with 10 nucleotides matching TRBD2. The V and J ends lost 5 bases and 8 bases, in that order; junction bases with no gene match: 9. This CDR3 has 15 amino acids. Germline CDR1 SEHNR, CDR2 FQNEAQ (reference sequence). For the CDR3, the DNA is TGTGCCAGCAGCCCCAGCGGGAGGGAAACCGATGAGCAGTTCTTC. Translated, it gives CASSPSGRETDEQFF.

This chain uses TRBV7-2 with TRBJ1-2; 8 positions agree with TRBD1. After removal of 5 bases from V and 4 bases from J, the junction contained 6 bases not matched to a gene. The V gene's germline CDR1 is SGHTA and CDR2 FQGNSA. This CDR3 region has 14 residues. The CDR3 DNA reads as TGTGCCAGCAGCCCCATGCAGGGGGCCTATGGCTACACCTTC. Translating gives CASSPMQGAYGYTF.

The chain uses TRBV10-3 and TRBJ1-2; 11 bases map to TRBD1. The CDR3 length is 17 residues. V was clipped by 0 bases and J by 7 bases; unmatched bases: 10. From germline, CDR1 is ENHRY and CDR2 SYGVKD. The CDR3 is CAISESLGTGGTTGYTF. CDR3 sequence (DNA): TGTGCCATCAGTGAGTCTCTAGGGACAGGGGGTACGACTGGCTACACCTTC.

The V and J genes are TRBV2 and TRBJ1-2; D ambiguous. CDR3 length: 13 amino acids. The V end lost 6 bases, the J end lost 2 bases, and 10 bases lay between the germline ends. The V gene's germline CDR1 is SNHLY and CDR2 FYNNEI. DNA of the CDR3: TGTGCCAGCAGAGTGGGATTAAACTATGGCTACACCTTC. Protein sequence: CASRVGLNYGYTF. The full variable domain, completed using reference TRBV2 and TRBJ1-2, is EPEVTQTPSHQVTQMGQEVILRCVPISNHLYFYWYRQILGQKVEFLVSFYNNEISEKSEIFDDQFSVERPDGSNFTLKIRSTKLEDSAMYFCASRVGLNYGYTFGSGTRLTVV.

V gene TRBV7-9 combines with J gene TRBJ1-2; 10 nucleotides align to TRBD1. CDR3 length: 17 amino acids. The germline CDR1 and CDR2 sequences are SEHNR and FQNEAQ (reference sequence). V gave up 5 bases and J gave up 2 bases; unmatched junction bases: 11. The DNA for the CDR3 is TGTGCCAGCAGCGGCCGGGACAGGGGACTTTTCAACTATGGCTACACCTTC. It encodes CASSGRDRGLFNYGYTF.

The gene calls are TRBV19 and TRBJ1-5; TRBD1 aligns across 7 bases. Germline assignment: CDR1 LNHDA and CDR2 SQIVND (reference sequence). This CDR3 region has 17 residues. The J segment lost 3 bases and the V segment lost 0 bases, leaving 8 bases of the junction unmatched. Here the CDR3 reads CASSIDLAGGTNQPQHF. CDR3 bases: TGTGCCAGTAGTATAGATCTGGCAGGGGGTACCAATCAGCCCCAGCATTTT.